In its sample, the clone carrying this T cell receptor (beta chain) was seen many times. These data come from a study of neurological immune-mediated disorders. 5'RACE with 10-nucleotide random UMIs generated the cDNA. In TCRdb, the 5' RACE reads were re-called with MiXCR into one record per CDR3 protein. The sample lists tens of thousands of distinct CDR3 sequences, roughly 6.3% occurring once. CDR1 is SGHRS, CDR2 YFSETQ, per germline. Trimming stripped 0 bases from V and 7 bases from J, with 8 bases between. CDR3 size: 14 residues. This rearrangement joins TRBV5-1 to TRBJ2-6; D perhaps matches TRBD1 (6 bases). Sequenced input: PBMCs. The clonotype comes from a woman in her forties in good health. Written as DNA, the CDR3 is TGCGCCAGCAGCTTGGCCGGGACAGCCAACGTCCTGACTTTC. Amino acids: CASSLAGTANVLTF.